Shown below are 5 T cell receptor beta chains from a single sample sequenced in a study of cytomegalovirus exposure and HLA in healthy donors. The PCR was carried out with 60 Vbeta primers and 13 Jbeta primers. Profiling relied on immunoSEQ multiplex PCR, and the TCRdb table lists in-frame clones only, not all of them. The sample yields about 55,000 clones, approximately 71% seen once. The sequenced material came from PBMCs. The receptors shown here come from a man aged 40-49 years in good health and CMV-seropositive.

The chain carries TRBV29-1 and TRBJ1-4, with 11 bases fitting TRBD1. There are 15 residues in the CDR3. V lost 1 base, J lost 8 bases, and 6 bases stayed unmatched. Per the germline V gene, CDR1 is SQVTM and CDR2 is ANQGSEA. The CDR3 reads CSVEGDRGGSEKLFF. The CDR3 DNA reads as TGCAGCGTTGAAGGGGACAGGGGGGGGAGCGAAAAACTGTTTTTT.

The chain joins TRBV7-2 to TRBJ2-7; TRBD1 is a possible D gene (5 bases). The V end lost 2 bases, the J end lost 6 bases, and 14 bases lay between the germline ends. The CDR3 covers 14 residues. The germline gives CDR1 SGHTA, CDR2 FQGNSA. Here the CDR3 DNA reads TGTGCCAGCAGCTTACCCCTCGACCAGGGCGAGCAGTACTTC. It specifies CASSLPLDQGEQYF.

CDR3 in amino acids: CASSVTSRIEQFF. The DNA for the CDR3 is TGTGCCAGCAGTGTGACTAGTCGAATTGAGCAGTTCTTC. The V call is TRBV2, the J call TRBJ2-1; D might be TRBD2 (6 bases). Germline V lookup: CDR1 SNHLY, CDR2 FYNNEI. The CDR3 extends over 13 amino acids. The V end lost 4 bases, the J end lost 9 bases, and 13 bases lay between the germline ends.

J is TRBJ2-3 and V is TRBV19; 9 bases line up with TRBD1. Germline CDR1 is LNHDA and CDR2 is SQIVND (reference sequence). The CDR3 runs to 14 residues. With 4 bases clipped from V and 5 bases from J, the junction kept 4 bases outside the gene matches. The CDR3 loop is CASSRTGVEDTQYF. CDR3 DNA: TGTGCCAGTAGTAGGACAGGGGTTGAAGATACGCAGTATTTT.

Comments on this clone: One end of the junction does not line up with germline, which may come from a read error. The rearrangement uses TRBV18 and TRBJ1-4; no reliable D call. CDR1 KGHSH and CDR2 LQKENI come from the germline V gene. The CDR3 has 16 amino acids. CDR3 in DNA: TGTGCCAGCTCCCCACGGCGGGAGTCTACTAATGAAAAACTGTTTTTT. Translation: CASSPRRESTNEKLFF.